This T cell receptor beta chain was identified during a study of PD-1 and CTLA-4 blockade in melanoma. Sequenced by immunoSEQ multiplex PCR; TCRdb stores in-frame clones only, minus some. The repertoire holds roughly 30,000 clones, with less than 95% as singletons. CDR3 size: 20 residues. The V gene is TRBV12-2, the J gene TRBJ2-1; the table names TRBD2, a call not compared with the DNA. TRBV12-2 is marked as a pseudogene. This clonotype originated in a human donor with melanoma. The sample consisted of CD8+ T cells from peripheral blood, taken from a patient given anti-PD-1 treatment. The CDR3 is CASRSRPRGTSGVTYNEQFF. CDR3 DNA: TGTGCAAGTCGCTCACGACCGCGAGGGACTAGCGGGGTTACCTACAATGAGCAGTTCTTC.